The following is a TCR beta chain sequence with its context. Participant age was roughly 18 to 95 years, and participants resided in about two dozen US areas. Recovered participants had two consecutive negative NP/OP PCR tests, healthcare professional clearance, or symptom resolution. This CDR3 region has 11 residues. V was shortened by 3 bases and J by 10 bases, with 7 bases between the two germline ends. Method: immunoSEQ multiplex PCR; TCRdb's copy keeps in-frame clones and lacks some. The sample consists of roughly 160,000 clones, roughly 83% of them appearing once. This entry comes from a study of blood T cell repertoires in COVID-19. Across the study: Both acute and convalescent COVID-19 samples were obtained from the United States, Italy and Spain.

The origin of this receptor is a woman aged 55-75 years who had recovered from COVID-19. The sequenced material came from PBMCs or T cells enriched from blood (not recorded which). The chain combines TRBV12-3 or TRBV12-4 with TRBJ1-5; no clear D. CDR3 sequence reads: CASSFRGPQHF. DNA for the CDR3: TGTGCCAGCAGTTTCCGGGGACCCCAGCATTTT.